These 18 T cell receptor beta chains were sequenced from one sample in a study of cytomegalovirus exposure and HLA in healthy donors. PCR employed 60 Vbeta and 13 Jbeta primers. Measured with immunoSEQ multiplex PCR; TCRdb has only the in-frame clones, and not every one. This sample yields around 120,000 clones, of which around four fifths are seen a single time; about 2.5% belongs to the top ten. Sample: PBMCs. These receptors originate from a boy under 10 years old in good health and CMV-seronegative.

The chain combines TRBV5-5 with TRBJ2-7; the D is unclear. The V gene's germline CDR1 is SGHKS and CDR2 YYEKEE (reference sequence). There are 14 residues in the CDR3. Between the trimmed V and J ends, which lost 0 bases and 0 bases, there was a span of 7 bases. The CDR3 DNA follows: TGTGCCAGCAGCTTGGAGTGGGGCTCCTACGAGCAGTACGTC. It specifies CASSLEWGSYEQYV.

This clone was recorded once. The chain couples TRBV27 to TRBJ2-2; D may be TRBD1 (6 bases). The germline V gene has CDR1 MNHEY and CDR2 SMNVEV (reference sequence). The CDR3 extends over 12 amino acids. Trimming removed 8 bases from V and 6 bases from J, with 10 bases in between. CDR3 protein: CASENRAGELFF. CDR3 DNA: TGTGCCAGCGAAAACAGGGCCGGGGAGCTGTTTTTT.

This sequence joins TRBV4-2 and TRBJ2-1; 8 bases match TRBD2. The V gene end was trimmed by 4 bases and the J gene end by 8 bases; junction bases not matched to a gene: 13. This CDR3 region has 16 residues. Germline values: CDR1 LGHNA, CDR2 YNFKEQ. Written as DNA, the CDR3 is TGTGCCAGCAGCCCCTACCTGAGCGGGGGCGTATATGAGCAGTTCTTC. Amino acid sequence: CASSPYLSGGVYEQFF.

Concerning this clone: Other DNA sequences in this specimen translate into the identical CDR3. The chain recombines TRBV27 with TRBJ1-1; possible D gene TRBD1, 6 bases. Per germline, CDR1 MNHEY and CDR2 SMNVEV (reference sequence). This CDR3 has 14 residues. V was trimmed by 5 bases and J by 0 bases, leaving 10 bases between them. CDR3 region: CASSLTGLNTEAFF. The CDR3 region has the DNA TGTGCCAGCAGTCTAACAGGGTTGAACACTGAAGCTTTCTTT.

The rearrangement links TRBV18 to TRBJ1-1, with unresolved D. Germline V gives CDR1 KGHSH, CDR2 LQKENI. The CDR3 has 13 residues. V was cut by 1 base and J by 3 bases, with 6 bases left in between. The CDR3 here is CASSPRADTEAFF. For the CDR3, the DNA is TGTGCCAGCTCACCACGAGCGGACACTGAAGCTTTCTTT. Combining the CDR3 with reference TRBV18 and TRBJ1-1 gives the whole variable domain NAGVMQNPRHLVRRRGQEARLRCSPMKGHSHVYWYRQLPEEGLKFMVYLQKENIIDESGMPKERFSAEFPKEGPSILRIQQVVRGDSAAYFCASSPRADTEAFFGQGTRLTVV.

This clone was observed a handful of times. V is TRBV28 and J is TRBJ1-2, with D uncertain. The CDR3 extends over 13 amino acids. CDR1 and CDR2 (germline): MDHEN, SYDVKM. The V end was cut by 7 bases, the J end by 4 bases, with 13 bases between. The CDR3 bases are TGTGCCAGCATCGCGCACGGGGTCTATGGCTACACCTTC. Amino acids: CASIAHGVYGYTF.

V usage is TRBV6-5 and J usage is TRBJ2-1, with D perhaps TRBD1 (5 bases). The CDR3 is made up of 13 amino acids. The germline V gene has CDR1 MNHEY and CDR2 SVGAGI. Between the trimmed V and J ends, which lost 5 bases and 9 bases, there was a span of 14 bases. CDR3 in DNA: TGTGCCAGCAGTCCCCACGTGGACACTGAGCAGTTCTTC. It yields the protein CASSPHVDTEQFF.

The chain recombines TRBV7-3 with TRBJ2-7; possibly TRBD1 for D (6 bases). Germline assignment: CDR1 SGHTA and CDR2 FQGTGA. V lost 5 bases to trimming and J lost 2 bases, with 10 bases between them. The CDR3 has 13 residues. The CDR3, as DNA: TGTGCCAGCAGCACGACAGGCACCTACGAGCAGTACTTC. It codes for CASSTTGTYEQYF.

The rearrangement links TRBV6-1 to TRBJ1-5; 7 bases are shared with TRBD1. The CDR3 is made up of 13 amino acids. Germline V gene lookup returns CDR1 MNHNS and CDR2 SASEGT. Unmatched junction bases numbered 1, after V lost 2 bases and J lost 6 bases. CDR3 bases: TGTGCCAGCAGTGAAAGGGGGCTTCAGCCCCAGCATTTT. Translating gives CASSERGLQPQHF.

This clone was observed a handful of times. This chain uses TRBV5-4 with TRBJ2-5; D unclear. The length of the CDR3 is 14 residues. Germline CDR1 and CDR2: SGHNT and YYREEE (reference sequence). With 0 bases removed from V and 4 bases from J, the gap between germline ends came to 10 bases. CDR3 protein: CASSLVPQRETQYF. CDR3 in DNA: TGTGCCAGCAGCTTGGTTCCACAGAGAGAGACCCAGTACTTC.

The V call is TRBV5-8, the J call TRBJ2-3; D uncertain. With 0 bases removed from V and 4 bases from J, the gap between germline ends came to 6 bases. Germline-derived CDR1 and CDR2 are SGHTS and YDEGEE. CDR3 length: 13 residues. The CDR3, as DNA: TGTGCCAGCAGCTTGGACAGATCAGATACGCAGTATTTT. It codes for CASSLDRSDTQYF.

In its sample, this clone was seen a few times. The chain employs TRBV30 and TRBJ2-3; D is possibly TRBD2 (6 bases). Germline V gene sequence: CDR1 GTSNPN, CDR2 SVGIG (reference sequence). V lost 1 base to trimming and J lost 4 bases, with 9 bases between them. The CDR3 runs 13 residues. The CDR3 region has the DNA TGTGCCTGGAGTGGAGGGAGGTCAGATACGCAGTATTTT. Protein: CAWSGGRSDTQYF.

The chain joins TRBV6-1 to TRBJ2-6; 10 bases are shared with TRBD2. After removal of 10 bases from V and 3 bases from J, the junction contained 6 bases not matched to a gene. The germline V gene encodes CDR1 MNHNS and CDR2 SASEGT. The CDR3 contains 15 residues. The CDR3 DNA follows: TGTGCCACCGGGACTAGCGATAGTGGGGCCAACGTCCTGACTTTC. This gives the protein CATGTSDSGANVLTF.

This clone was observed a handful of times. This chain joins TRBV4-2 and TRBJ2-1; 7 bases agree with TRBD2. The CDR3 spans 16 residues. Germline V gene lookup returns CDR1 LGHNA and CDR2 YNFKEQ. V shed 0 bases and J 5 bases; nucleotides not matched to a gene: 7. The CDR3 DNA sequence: TGTGCCAGCAGCCAAGAAGGCCTAGCGGACGACAATGAGCAGTTCTTC. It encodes CASSQEGLADDNEQFF.

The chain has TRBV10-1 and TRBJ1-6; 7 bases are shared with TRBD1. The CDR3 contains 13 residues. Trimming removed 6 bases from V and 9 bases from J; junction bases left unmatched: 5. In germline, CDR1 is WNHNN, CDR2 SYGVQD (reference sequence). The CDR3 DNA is TGCGCCAGCAGAGAGACAGGGAGTTCACCCCTCCACTTT. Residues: CASRETGSSPLHF.

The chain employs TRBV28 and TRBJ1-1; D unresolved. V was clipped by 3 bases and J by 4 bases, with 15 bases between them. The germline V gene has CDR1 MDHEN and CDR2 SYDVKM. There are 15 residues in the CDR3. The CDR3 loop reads CASSLYAGGGTEAFF. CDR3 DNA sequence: TGTGCCAGCAGTTTGTATGCGGGAGGTGGCACTGAAGCTTTCTTT.

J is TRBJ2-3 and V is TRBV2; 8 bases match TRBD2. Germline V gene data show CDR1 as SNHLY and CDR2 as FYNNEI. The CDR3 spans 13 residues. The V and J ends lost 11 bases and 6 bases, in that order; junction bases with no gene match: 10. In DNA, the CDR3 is TGTGCCCTACACCGGGAGGGCCAGGATACGCAGTATTTT. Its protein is CALHREGQDTQYF.

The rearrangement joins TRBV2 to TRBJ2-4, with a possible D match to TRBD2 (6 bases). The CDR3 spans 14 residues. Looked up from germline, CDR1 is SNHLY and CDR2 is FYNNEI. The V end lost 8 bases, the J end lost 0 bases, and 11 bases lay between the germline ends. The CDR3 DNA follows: TGTGCCAGCCGGAGGGACCTAGCCAAAAACATTCAGTACTTC. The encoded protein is CASRRDLAKNIQYF.